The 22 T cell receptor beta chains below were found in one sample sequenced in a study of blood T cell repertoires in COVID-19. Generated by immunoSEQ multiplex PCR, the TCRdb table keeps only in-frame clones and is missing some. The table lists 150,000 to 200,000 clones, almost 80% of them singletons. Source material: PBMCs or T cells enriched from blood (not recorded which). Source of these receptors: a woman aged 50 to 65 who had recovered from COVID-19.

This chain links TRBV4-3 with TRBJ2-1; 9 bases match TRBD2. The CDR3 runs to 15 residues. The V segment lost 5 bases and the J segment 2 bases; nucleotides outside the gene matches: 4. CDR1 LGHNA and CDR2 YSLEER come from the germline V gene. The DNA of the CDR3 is TGCGCCAGCAGCTTGGCTAGCGGGACCTACAATGAGCAGTTCTTC. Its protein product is CASSLASGTYNEQFF.

Written as DNA, the CDR3 is TGTGCCAGCAGCTCCCCCGGGCAGGGGGCATTCTTCGGTGAAAAACTGTTTTTT. Encoded protein: CASSSPGQGAFFGEKLFF. The chain links TRBV7-9 to TRBJ1-4; 8 positions agree with TRBD1. The CDR3 extends over 18 amino acids. V shed 4 bases, J shed 7 bases, and the junction held 17 bases outside the gene matches. The V gene's germline CDR1 is SEHNR and CDR2 FQNEAQ (reference sequence).

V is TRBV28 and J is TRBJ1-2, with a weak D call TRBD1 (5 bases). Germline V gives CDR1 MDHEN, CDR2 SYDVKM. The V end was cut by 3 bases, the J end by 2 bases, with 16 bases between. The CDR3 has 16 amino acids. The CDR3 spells CASSFGGTAANYGYTF. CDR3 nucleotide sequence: TGTGCCAGCAGTTTTGGGGGGACGGCTGCAAACTATGGCTACACCTTC.

CDR3 loop: CAISVGLGNTEAFF. Here the CDR3 DNA reads TGTGCCATCAGTGTCGGACTGGGGAACACTGAAGCTTTCTTT. This chain joins TRBV10-3 and TRBJ1-1; no clear D. V lost 4 bases and J lost 1, with 10 bases in between. Germline V gene sequence: CDR1 ENHRY, CDR2 SYGVKD. This CDR3 contains 14 residues.

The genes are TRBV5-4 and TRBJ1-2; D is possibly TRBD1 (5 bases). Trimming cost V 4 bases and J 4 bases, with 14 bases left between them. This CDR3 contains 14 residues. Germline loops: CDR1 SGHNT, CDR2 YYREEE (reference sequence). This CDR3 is CASSGLGGVYGYTF. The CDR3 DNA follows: TGTGCCAGCAGCGGCCTCGGGGGAGTCTATGGCTACACCTTC.

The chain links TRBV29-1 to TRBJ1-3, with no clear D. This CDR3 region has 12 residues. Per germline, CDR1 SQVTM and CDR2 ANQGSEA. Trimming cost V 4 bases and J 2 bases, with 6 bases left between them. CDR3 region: CSVVTPGNTIYF. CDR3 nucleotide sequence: TGCAGCGTTGTGACACCTGGAAACACCATATATTTT.

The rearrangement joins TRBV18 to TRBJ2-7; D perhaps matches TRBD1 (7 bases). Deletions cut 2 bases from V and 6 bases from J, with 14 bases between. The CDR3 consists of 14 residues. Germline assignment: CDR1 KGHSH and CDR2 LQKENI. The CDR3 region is CASSPGRQGGEQYF. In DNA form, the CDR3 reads TGTGCCAGCTCACCAGGGCGACAGGGAGGCGAGCAGTACTTC.

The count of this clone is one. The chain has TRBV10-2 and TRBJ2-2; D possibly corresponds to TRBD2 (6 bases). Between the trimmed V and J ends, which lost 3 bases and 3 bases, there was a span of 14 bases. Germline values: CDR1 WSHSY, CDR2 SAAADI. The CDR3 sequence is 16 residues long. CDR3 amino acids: CASSDGRRGDTGELFF. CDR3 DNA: TGCGCCAGCAGTGATGGTCGGCGGGGCGACACCGGGGAGCTGTTTTTT.

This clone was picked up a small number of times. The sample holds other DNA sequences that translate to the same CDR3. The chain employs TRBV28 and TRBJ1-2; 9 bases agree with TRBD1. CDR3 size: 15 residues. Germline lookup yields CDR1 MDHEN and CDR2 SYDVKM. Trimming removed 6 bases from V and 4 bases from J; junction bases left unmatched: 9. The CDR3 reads CASSSTGTGTYGYTF. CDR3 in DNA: TGTGCCAGCAGCAGCACCGGGACAGGGACCTATGGCTACACCTTC.

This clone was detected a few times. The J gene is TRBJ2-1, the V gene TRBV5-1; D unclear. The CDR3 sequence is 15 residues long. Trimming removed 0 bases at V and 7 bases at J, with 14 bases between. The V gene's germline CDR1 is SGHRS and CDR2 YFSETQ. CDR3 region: CASSLAPLVTNEQFF. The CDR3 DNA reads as TGCGCCAGCAGCTTGGCCCCGCTAGTCACGAATGAGCAGTTCTTC.

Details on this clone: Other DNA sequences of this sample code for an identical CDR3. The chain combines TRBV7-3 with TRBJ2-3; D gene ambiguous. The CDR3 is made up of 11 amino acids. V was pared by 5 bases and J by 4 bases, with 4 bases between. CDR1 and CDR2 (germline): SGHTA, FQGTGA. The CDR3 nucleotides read TGTGCCAGCAGCAGCTCAGATACGCAGTATTTT. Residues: CASSSSDTQYF.

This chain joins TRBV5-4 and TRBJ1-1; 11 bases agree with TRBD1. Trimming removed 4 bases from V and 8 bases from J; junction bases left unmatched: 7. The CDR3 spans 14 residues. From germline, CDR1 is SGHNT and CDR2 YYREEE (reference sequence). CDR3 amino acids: CASSGGQGATEAFF. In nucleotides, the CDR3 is TGTGCCAGCAGCGGAGGACAGGGGGCGACGGAAGCTTTCTTT.

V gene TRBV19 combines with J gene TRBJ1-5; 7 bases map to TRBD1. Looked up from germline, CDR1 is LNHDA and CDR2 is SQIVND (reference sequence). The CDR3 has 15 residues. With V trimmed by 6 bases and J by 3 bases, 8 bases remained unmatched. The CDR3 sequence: CASSEQGYHNQPQHF. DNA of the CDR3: TGTGCCAGTAGCGAACAGGGGTACCACAATCAGCCCCAGCATTTT.

The CDR3 sequence is CASSDGTSNEQFF. In DNA, the CDR3 is TGCGCCAGCAGCGACGGGACTAGCAATGAGCAGTTCTTC. V usage is TRBV5-1 and J usage is TRBJ2-1, with 8 positions matching TRBD2. Trimming at V came to 4 bases and at J to 6 bases, leaving 3 bases not matched to a gene. This CDR3 is 13 amino acids long. Germline CDR1 and CDR2: SGHRS and YFSETQ.

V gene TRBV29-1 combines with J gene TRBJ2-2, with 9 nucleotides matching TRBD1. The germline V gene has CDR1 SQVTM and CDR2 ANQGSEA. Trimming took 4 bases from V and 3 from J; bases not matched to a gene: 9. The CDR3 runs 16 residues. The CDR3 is CSVGPGTGLYTGELFF. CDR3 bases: TGCAGCGTTGGTCCGGGGACAGGGTTATACACCGGGGAGCTGTTTTTT.

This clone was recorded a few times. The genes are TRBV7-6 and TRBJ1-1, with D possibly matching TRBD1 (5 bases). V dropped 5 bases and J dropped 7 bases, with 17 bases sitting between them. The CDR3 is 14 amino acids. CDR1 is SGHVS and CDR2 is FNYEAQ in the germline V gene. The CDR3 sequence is CASSHAGGLGEAFF. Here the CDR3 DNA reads TGTGCCAGCAGCCACGCGGGGGGATTGGGTGAAGCTTTCTTT.

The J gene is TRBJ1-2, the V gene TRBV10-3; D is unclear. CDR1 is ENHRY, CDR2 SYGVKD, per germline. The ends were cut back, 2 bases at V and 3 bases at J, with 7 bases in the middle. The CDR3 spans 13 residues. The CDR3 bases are TGTGCCATCAGTGAGGCCAGTTACTATGGCTACACCTTC. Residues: CAISEASYYGYTF.

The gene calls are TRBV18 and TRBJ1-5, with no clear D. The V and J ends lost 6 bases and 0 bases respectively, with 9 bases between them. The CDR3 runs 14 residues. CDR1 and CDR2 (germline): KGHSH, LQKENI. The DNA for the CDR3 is TGTGCCAGCTCGCCCACCTATAGCAATCAGCCCCAGCATTTT. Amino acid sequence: CASSPTYSNQPQHF.

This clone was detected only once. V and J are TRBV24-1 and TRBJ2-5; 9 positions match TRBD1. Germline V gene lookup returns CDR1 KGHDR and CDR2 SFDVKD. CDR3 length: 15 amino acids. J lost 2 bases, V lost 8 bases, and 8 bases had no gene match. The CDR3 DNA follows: TGTGCCACCAACTCGGGACAGGGAGAACAAGAGACCCAGTACTTC. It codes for CATNSGQGEQETQYF.

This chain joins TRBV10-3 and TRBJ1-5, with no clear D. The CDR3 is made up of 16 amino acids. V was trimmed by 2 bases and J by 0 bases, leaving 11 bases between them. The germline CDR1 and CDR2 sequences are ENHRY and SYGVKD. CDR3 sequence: CAISEVASYSNQPQHF. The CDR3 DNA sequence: TGTGCCATCAGTGAGGTGGCCAGTTATAGCAATCAGCCCCAGCATTTT.

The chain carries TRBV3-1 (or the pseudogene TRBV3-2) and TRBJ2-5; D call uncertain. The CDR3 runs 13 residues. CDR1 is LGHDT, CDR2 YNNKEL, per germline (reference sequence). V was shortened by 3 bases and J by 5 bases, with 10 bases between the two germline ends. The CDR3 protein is CASSQAPQETQYF. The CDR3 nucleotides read TGTGCCAGCAGCCAGGCCCCACAGGAGACCCAGTACTTC.

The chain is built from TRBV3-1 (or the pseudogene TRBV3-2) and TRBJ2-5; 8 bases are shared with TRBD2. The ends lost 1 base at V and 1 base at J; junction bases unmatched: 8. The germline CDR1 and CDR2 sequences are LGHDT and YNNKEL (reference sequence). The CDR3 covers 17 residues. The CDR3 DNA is TGTGCCAGCAGCCAAGGTCGGGCTAGCGGGCCCCAAGAGACCCAGTACTTC. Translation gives CASSQGRASGPQETQYF.